The 19 T cell receptor beta chains listed next were all sequenced from one sample in a study of blood T cell repertoires in COVID-19. Sequencing was performed with immunoSEQ multiplex PCR; in TCRdb, only in-frame clones are kept and a portion is missing. The sample has around 150,000 clones; 70% to 85% are singletons. What was sequenced was peripheral blood. The receptor source for this set is an elderly woman with acute or convalescent COVID-19.

J is TRBJ1-2 and V is TRBV10-3; D remains unclear. Between the trimmed V and J ends, which lost 3 bases and 14 bases, there was a span of 13 bases. The CDR3 contains 11 residues. CDR1 ENHRY and CDR2 SYGVKD come from the germline V gene. The CDR3 region is CAISESPFQTF. CDR3 coding DNA: TGTGCCATCAGTGAAAGCCCGTTTCAAACCTTC.

The gene calls are TRBV29-1 and TRBJ1-2; a weak D match, TRBD1 (5 bases). Germline lookup yields CDR1 SQVTM and CDR2 ANQGSEA. The ends were cut back, 4 bases at V and 5 bases at J, with 11 bases in the middle. The CDR3 has 12 residues. The CDR3 sequence: CSVVSGEYGYTF. The CDR3 DNA sequence: TGCAGCGTTGTATCGGGGGAGTATGGCTACACCTTC.

The chain employs TRBV24-1 and TRBJ2-1, with TRBD2 matching over 16 bases. Germline V gene data show CDR1 as KGHDR and CDR2 as SFDVKD. This CDR3 has 18 amino acids. Trimming took 1 base from V and 7 from J; bases not matched to a gene: 6. DNA of the CDR3: TGTGCCACCAGTGATTTCACGGGACTAGCGGGAGGGCGGAATGAGCAGTTCTTC. Amino acids: CATSDFTGLAGGRNEQFF.

This clone came up once. J is TRBJ2-3 and V is TRBV7-2, with 16 bases matching TRBD2. The CDR3 length is 20 residues. The V segment lost 0 bases and the J segment 1 base; nucleotides outside the gene matches: 7. The V gene's germline CDR1 is SGHTA and CDR2 FQGNSA. The CDR3 nucleotides are TGTGCCAGCAGCTTAGCCCCGGGACTAGCGGGAGGGCCTGGCACAGATACGCAGTATTTT. Protein sequence: CASSLAPGLAGGPGTDTQYF.

J is TRBJ1-4 and V is TRBV6-2 or TRBV6-3, with a tentative D call TRBD1 (5 bases). Deletions cut 5 bases from V and 5 bases from J, with 12 bases between. This CDR3 is 14 amino acids long. The germline V gene has CDR1 MNHEY and CDR2 SVGEGT. As DNA, the CDR3 is TGTGCCAGCAGTGGCCCGACAGAGAATGAAAAACTGTTTTTT. As protein: CASSGPTENEKLFF.

This clone was seen just once. The chain recombines TRBV14 with TRBJ2-7; 7 bases agree with TRBD1. The CDR3 loop spans 15 amino acids. Per the germline V gene, CDR1 is SGHDN and CDR2 is FVKESK. V lost 1 base and J lost 0; bases outside the gene matches: 3. CDR3 in DNA: TGTGCCAGCAGCCAAGGGACAGGACTCTCCTACGAGCAGTACTTC. This gives the protein CASSQGTGLSYEQYF. The full variable domain, with the rest looked up from reference TRBV14 and TRBJ2-7, is EAGVTQFPSHSVIEKGQTVTLRCDPISGHDNLYWYRRVMGKEIKFLLHFVKESKQDESGMPNNRFLAERTGGTYSTLKVQPAELEDSGVYFCASSQGTGLSYEQYFGPGTRLTVT.

The rearrangement uses TRBV7-8 and TRBJ2-5; TRBD1 matches 7 bases. This CDR3 contains 15 residues. CDR1 and CDR2 (germline): SGHVS, FQNEAQ. V shed 1 base, J shed 5 bases, and the junction held 7 bases outside the gene matches. Here the CDR3 reads CASSLGQGGLETQYF. The DNA of the CDR3 is TGTGCCAGCAGCTTAGGACAGGGCGGTCTGGAGACCCAGTACTTC. Drawing the rest from reference TRBV7-8 and TRBJ2-5, the complete variable domain is GAGVSQSPRYKVAKRGQDVALRCDPISGHVSLFWYQQALGQGPEFLTYFQNEAQLDKSGLPSDRFFAERPEGSVSTLKIQRTQQEDSAVYLCASSLGQGGLETQYFGPGTRLLVL.

The chain recombines TRBV7-9 with TRBJ2-2; 10 nucleotides line up with TRBD2. CDR1 and CDR2 from the germline V gene are SEHNR and FQNEAQ (reference sequence). CDR3 length: 15 amino acids. Losses at the gene ends were 2 bases for V and 6 bases for J; bases not matched to a gene: 3. The CDR3 sequence: CASSLLAGVPGELFF. The CDR3 DNA reads TGTGCCAGCAGCTTACTAGCGGGAGTACCCGGGGAGCTGTTTTTT. Filled out from reference TRBV7-9 and TRBJ2-2, the complete variable domain reads DTGVSQNPRHKITKRGQNVTFRCDPISEHNRLYWYRQTLGQGPEFLTYFQNEAQLEKSRLLSDRFSAERPKGSFSTLEIQRTEQGDSAMYLCASSLLAGVPGELFFGEGSRLTVL.

This clone came up once. The rearrangement links TRBV7-2 to TRBJ1-2; D possibly corresponds to TRBD1 (6 bases). Germline V gives CDR1 SGHTA, CDR2 FQGNSA. The CDR3 is 13 amino acids. Trimming removed 5 bases from V and 7 bases from J, with 14 bases in between. In nucleotides, the CDR3 is TGTGCCAGCAGCAACAGGGTGGGTTTTGGCTACACCTTC. This translates into CASSNRVGFGYTF.

The chain is built from TRBV19 and TRBJ1-1, with D tentatively TRBD1 (5 bases). This CDR3 has 12 residues. Germline V gene data show CDR1 as LNHDA and CDR2 as SQIVND (reference sequence). V was pared by 10 bases and J by 3 bases, with 12 bases between. CDR3 region: CATRRDYTEAFF. CDR3 bases: TGTGCCACCCGCCGGGACTACACTGAAGCTTTCTTT.

The chain recombines TRBV2 with TRBJ2-3; D might be TRBD1 (6 bases). V was trimmed by 10 bases and J by 3 bases, leaving 17 bases between them. This CDR3 has 14 amino acids. Germline V gene lookup returns CDR1 SNHLY and CDR2 FYNNEI. The CDR3 protein is CATPRGEMTDTQYF. CDR3 in DNA: TGTGCCACCCCCAGGGGTGAAATGACAGATACGCAGTATTTT. Complete variable domain (other parts from reference TRBV2 and TRBJ2-3): EPEVTQTPSHQVTQMGQEVILRCVPISNHLYFYWYRQILGQKVEFLVSFYNNEISEKSEIFDDQFSVERPDGSNFTLKIRSTKLEDSAMYFCATPRGEMTDTQYFGPGTRLTVL.

This chain connects TRBV5-6 to TRBJ1-3; the match to TRBD1 covers 7 bases. After removal of 3 bases from V and 4 bases from J, the junction contained 7 bases not matched to a gene. Germline V lookup: CDR1 SGHDT, CDR2 YYEEEE. The CDR3 has 15 amino acids. The CDR3 sequence is CASSSLQGKGNTIYF. As DNA, the CDR3 is TGTGCCAGCAGCTCTTTACAGGGGAAGGGAAACACCATATATTTT.

This clone appeared once. The chain carries TRBV2 and TRBJ2-3; D is unresolved. Trimming stripped 2 bases from V and 0 bases from J, with 3 bases between. The CDR3 spans 13 residues. From germline, CDR1 is SNHLY and CDR2 FYNNEI. CDR3 in amino acids: CASSELSTDTQYF. Written as DNA, the CDR3 is TGTGCCAGCAGTGAACTGAGCACAGATACGCAGTATTTT.

V is TRBV3-1 (or the pseudogene TRBV3-2) and J is TRBJ2-7, with a tentative D call TRBD2 (5 bases). Trimming took off 6 bases at V and 4 bases at J, with 19 bases between the two ends. Germline V gene data show CDR1 as LGHDT and CDR2 as YNNKEL (reference sequence). CDR3 size: 15 residues. The CDR3 coding sequence is TGTGCCAGCAGTCCCAGAGAGGGAGCAGGTTACGAGCAGTACTTC. This gives the protein CASSPREGAGYEQYF.

The V call is TRBV30, the J call TRBJ1-6; perhaps TRBD1 as D (6 bases). CDR1 is GTSNPN, CDR2 SVGIG, per germline (reference sequence). V lost 3 bases to trimming and J lost 5 bases, with 11 bases between them. This CDR3 comprises 14 residues. DNA of the CDR3: TGTGCCTGGAGGGGGGAGGGGGATAATTCACCCCTCCACTTT. As protein: CAWRGEGDNSPLHF.

The chain carries TRBV5-4 and TRBJ1-3; D remains ambiguous. Germline lookup yields CDR1 SGHNT and CDR2 YYREEE (reference sequence). V was trimmed by 1 base and J by 2 bases, leaving 4 bases between them. There are 13 residues in the CDR3. This chain's CDR3 is CASSLSAGNTIYF. DNA for the CDR3: TGTGCCAGCAGCTTGTCTGCTGGAAACACCATATATTTT.

This clone was counted once. This chain connects TRBV3-1 (or the pseudogene TRBV3-2) to TRBJ2-7, with TRBD1 matching over 7 bases. The CDR3 has 13 residues. With V trimmed by 3 bases and J by 6 bases, 5 bases remained unmatched. Germline V CDR1 and CDR2: LGHDT, YNNKEL (reference sequence). CDR3 amino acids: CASSQTGWGEQYF. The CDR3 nucleotides read TGTGCCAGCAGCCAGACAGGGTGGGGCGAGCAGTACTTC.

This clone was counted at least ten times. This chain joins TRBV30 and TRBJ2-3; D is perhaps TRBD1 (7 bases). Per the germline V gene, CDR1 is GTSNPN and CDR2 is SVGIG (reference sequence). V lost 3 bases and J 6 bases, leaving 16 bases between the germline ends. This CDR3 contains 14 residues. CDR3 region: CAWRAGGIGDTQYF. The CDR3 bases are TGTGCCTGGAGGGCAGGGGGGATAGGTGATACGCAGTATTTT.

V usage is TRBV9 and J usage is TRBJ2-3; 9 nucleotides align to TRBD1. The CDR3 runs 15 residues. The trim removed 4 bases at V and 0 bases at J, leaving 3 bases unmatched. Germline loops: CDR1 SGDLS, CDR2 YYNGEE. CDR3 DNA: TGTGCCAGCAGCCCCGGGACAGGGAGCACAGATACGCAGTATTTT. Its protein product is CASSPGTGSTDTQYF.